This T cell receptor (beta chain) originates from a study of blood T cell repertoires in COVID-19 (TCRdb year 2020). About the full investigation: Samples from collaborators originated in the United States, Italy and Spain and spanned both the acute and convalescent phases of COVID-19. HLA class I and class II types, where available, came from metadata supplied by the sample provider rather than from assay-based typing. Samples came from the ongoing ImmuneRACE study (first 160 participants) plus 1,254 subjects from 6 global collaborators. Nearly every sample came with metadata listing a de-identified subject ID, COVID-19 status, age in years and sex. The repertoires were released in a freely available public database intended as a resource for research on the immune response to SARS-CoV-2. Deeply sampled blood TCRbeta repertoires from subjects exposed to, actively infected with, or recovered from COVID-19 were included in the dataset. The material from the prospective study consisted of cDNA or gDNA derived from T cells, B-cell-depleted T cells, or PBMCs.

Counted from cysteine to phenylalanine, this CDR3 has 14 amino acids. Only the CDR3 portion is preserved as DNA: 42 bases, with reading frame beginning at the first base. V loses 3 bases of germline sequence and J loses 2 bases, and the interval between the two ends is 8 bases. The germline V gene sets CDR1 to MNHNS and CDR2 to SASEGT. The collaborating institutions used their own protocols to collect whole blood in K2EDTA tubes. For TCRbeta analysis, collaborators shipped samples in one of three forms: frozen whole blood, isolated PBMCs, or DNA extracted from either of those sample types. The immunoSEQ Assay, a bias-controlled multiplex PCR, was used to amplify TCRbeta CDR3 regions from genomic DNA. Regarding the original processing steps: Nucleated cell counts per sample were estimated from amplification of reference gene primers within the assay. To quantify the absolute abundance of each unique TCRbeta CDR3 rearrangement, sequence reads were collapsed and filtered. For each sample, productive Simpson clonality was calculated by taking the square root of Simpson's diversity index across productive rearrangements. What TCRdb holds here is the immuneACCESS table cut down to in-frame rearrangements. Part of the clones is not present; checked against another copy, under half of the missing clones reflect an unresolved V gene, and the others are unexplained. V, J and clone size derive from that table, while D and trimming were established from the DNA sequence. This sample lists about 180,000 clones; roughly 86% were detected once. Jointly, the top ten make up roughly 2.9% of the sample.

As regards this clone: Its target antigen remains unknown. Base qualities were left out, and no much larger clone turns up one base away.

The paper as a whole reports these results and caveats: Clinical and demographic metadata were provided uncurated, with the amount varying by source and participant.

The sequenced sample was peripheral blood. The source of this sequence is a woman aged 25 to 39 with active or convalescent COVID-19. The rearrangement joined TRBV6-1 to TRBJ1-5, with TRBD1 as a weak D call on 6 bases. The CDR3 loop reads CASSDRTGNQPQHF. The DNA reads TGTGCCAGCAGTGACCGGACAGGCAATCAGCCCCAGCATTTT.